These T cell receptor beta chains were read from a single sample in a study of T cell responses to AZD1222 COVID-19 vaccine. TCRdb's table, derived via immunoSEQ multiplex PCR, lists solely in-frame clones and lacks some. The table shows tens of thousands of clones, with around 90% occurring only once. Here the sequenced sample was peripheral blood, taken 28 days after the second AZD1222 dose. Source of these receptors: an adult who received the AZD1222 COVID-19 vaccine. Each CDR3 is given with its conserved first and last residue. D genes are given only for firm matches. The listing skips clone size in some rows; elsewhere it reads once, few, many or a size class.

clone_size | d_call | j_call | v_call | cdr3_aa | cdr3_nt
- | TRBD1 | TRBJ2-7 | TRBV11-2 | CASSPDRVNSYEQYF | TGTGCCAGCAGCCCGGACAGGGTTAACTCCTACGAGCAGTACTTC
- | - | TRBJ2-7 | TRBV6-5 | CASRFGADYEQYF | TGTGCCAGCCGATTCGGGGCGGATTACGAGCAGTACTTC
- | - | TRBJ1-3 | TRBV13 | CASSSGHTSGNTIYF | TGTGCCAGCAGTTCCGGGCACACCTCTGGAAACACCATATATTTT
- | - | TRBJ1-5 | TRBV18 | CASSPASGVDQPQHF | TGTGCCAGCTCGCCAGCCTCGGGGGTAGATCAGCCCCAGCATTTT
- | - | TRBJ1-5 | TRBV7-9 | CASSQSGDRPQHF | TGTGCCAGCAGCCAGTCGGGAGATCGGCCCCAGCATTTT
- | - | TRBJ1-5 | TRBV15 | CATRDNRKQSNQPQHF | TGTGCCACCAGAGATAACAGGAAACAAAGCAATCAGCCCCAGCATTTT
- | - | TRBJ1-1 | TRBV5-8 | CASIQGRLTEAFF | TGTGCCAGCATCCAGGGTAGACTCACTGAAGCTTTCTTT
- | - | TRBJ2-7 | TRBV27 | CASSPRASRAYEQYF | TGTGCCAGCAGTCCTCGGGCTAGTCGGGCGTACGAGCAGTACTTC
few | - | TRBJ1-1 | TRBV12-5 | CASGLPLYTEAFF | TGTGCTAGTGGTTTGCCACTATACACTGAAGCTTTCTTT
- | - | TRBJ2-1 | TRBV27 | CASTTGDPRANEQFF | TGTGCCAGCACCACCGGGGATCCTAGGGCCAATGAGCAGTTCTTC
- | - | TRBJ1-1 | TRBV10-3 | CAISEIGGQTEAFF | TGTGCCATCAGTGAGATCGGGGGGCAGACTGAAGCTTTCTTT